These T cell receptor beta chains were read from a single sample in a study of CD8 T cells in ankylosing spondylitis. Using its own MiXCR run on the 5' RACE reads, TCRdb lists one record per CDR3 protein. The sample consists of hundreds of thousands of distinct CDR3 sequences, approximately 12% of them appearing once. What was sequenced was blood, either unsorted or a sorted T cell fraction (not recorded which). Receptor source: a male donor with ankylosing spondylitis. Each CDR3 is given without its conserved first and last residue.

V: TRBV5-1
J: TRBJ1-2
CDR3: ASSLTGGVNGYT

V: TRBV11-3
J: TRBJ2-2
CDR3: ASSLWENTGELF

V: TRBV20-1
J: TRBJ2-7
CDR3: SATRPYYEQY

V: TRBV11-2
J: TRBJ2-6
CDR3: ASSVVSWDRVGSGANVLT

V: TRBV6-2/TRBV6-3
J: TRBJ2-2
CDR3: ASSYRGVNTGELF

V: TRBV7-9
J: TRBJ1-2
CDR3: ASGDTYGYT

V: TRBV6-5
J: TRBJ2-7
CDR3: ASSYSKGIYEQY

V: TRBV20-1
J: TRBJ2-5
CDR3: SARDRTGAETQY

V: TRBV29-1
J: TRBJ1-2
CDR3: SVARTGYYGYT

V: TRBV29-1
J: TRBJ2-3
CDR3: SVDQGPDTQY

V: TRBV7-9
J: TRBJ2-3
CDR3: ASSPKLEPQY

V: TRBV12-3/TRBV12-4
J: TRBJ2-2
CDR3: ASSLGTQRSTGELF

V: TRBV7-9
J: TRBJ1-4
CDR3: ASSLNGGSATNEKLF

V: TRBV5-1
J: TRBJ2-5
CDR3: ASSPRAKEETQY

V: TRBV5-1
J: TRBJ2-1
CDR3: ASSPHGTGAYNEQF

V: TRBV5-1
J: TRBJ2-1
CDR3: ASSWTSGGDNEQF

V: TRBV29-1
J: TRBJ1-2
CDR3: SAWRGGYT

V: TRBV7-2
J: TRBJ2-1
CDR3: ASTAPYSGTGPVEF

V: TRBV6-5
J: TRBJ2-2
CDR3: ASSYSIGSTGELF

V: TRBV20-1
J: TRBJ1-5
CDR3: SASQGFQQPQH

V: TRBV10-3
J: TRBJ2-2
CDR3: AISDYSRSGELF

V: TRBV7-2
J: TRBJ2-1
CDR3: ASSLGREAQQF

V: TRBV25-1
J: TRBJ2-1
CDR3: ASTPWGGGNEQF

V: TRBV5-1
J: TRBJ1-1
CDR3: ASSWQGLVRPTEAF

V: TRBV6-5
J: TRBJ1-3
CDR3: ASGAGNTIY

V: TRBV12-3/TRBV12-4
J: TRBJ1-1
CDR3: ASSLRAIQAF

V: TRBV28
J: TRBJ2-7
CDR3: ASSLPGQYYEQY

V: TRBV10-2
J: TRBJ1-1
CDR3: ATWDRMNTEAF

V: TRBV6-2/TRBV6-3
J: TRBJ1-5
CDR3: ASAGFSNQPQH

V: TRBV20-1
J: TRBJ2-1
CDR3: SGQGDGMEQF

V: TRBV20-1
J: TRBJ2-1
CDR3: SARAGTHGNEQF

V: TRBV20-1
J: TRBJ2-1
CDR3: SARGLAGVASYNEQF

V: TRBV20-1
J: TRBJ1-1
CDR3: SAPGQAKIEAF

V: TRBV7-6
J: TRBJ2-1
CDR3: ASSLGMAAREQF

V: TRBV5-5
J: TRBJ1-2
CDR3: ASSLRTSENYGYT